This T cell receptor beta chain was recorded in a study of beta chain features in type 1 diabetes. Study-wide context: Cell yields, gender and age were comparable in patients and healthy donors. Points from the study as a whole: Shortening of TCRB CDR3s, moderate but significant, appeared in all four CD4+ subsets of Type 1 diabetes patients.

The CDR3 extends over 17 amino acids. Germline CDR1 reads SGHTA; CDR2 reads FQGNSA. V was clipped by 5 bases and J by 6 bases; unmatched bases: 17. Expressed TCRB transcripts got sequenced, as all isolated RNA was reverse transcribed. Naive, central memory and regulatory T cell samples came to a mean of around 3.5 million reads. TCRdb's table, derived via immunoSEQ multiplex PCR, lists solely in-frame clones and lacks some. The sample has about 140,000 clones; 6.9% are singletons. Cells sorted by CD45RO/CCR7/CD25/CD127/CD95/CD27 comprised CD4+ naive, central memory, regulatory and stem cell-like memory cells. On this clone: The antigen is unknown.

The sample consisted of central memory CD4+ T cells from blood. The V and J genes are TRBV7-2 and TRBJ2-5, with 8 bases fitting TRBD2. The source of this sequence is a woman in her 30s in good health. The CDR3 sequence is CASSAQSGSRGVKTQYF. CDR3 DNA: TGTGCCAGCAGCGCCCAAAGCGGGAGCAGAGGGGTGAAGACCCAGTACTTC.